Presented here are 24 T cell receptor beta chains from one specimen sequenced in a study of regulatory T cells in long-lasting Graves disease. Time point meaning: persistent/refractory GD, antithyroid drugs over 5 years with positive TRAb. From RNA extracted from PBMCs, the TCR library was made. Researchers made TCR beta libraries by using iRepertoire HTBI primers and running Arm-PCR on CDR3 regions. TCRdb re-derived calls from the multiplex PCR reads in MiXCR, one entry per CDR3 protein. The table lists hundreds of thousands of distinct CDR3 sequences, 20% to 25% of them singletons, with 7% to 9% in the top ten. Sequences were derived from peripheral blood mononuclear cells (PBMCs), sampled when the disease was refractory, from a patient treated with antithyroid drugs. These receptor sequences come from a female donor with Graves disease.

The chain has TRBV24-1 and TRBJ2-1; D is possibly TRBD2 (6 bases). Germline CDR1 KGHDR, CDR2 SFDVKD. Trimming took off 4 bases at V and 4 bases at J, with 13 bases between the two ends. This CDR3 spans 15 amino acids. DNA for the CDR3: TGTGCCACCAGTGACTGGAGGGCCGGTTACAATGAGCAGTTCTTC. As protein: CATSDWRAGYNEQFF.

Many counts were recorded for this clonotype. The rearrangement joins TRBV29-1 to TRBJ2-7, with TRBD2 identical over 8 bases. CDR3 length equals 13 residues. Germline CDR1 and CDR2: SQVTM and ANQGSEA. With V trimmed by 4 bases and J by 6 bases, 8 bases remained unmatched. CDR3 loop: CSVALGGRREQYF. CDR3 nucleotide sequence: TGCAGCGTTGCATTAGGCGGGAGGCGCGAGCAGTACTTC.

The chain has TRBV7-6 and TRBJ2-6; D is ambiguous. Deletions cut 5 bases from V and 2 bases from J, with 13 bases between. The length of the CDR3 is 16 residues. CDR1 is SGHVS, CDR2 FNYEAQ, per germline. The CDR3: CASSPPVAAGANVLTF. Here the CDR3 DNA reads TGTGCCAGCAGCCCCCCAGTTGCGGCTGGGGCCAACGTCCTGACTTTC.

The chain couples TRBV28 to TRBJ2-3; D is perhaps TRBD2 (6 bases). The CDR3 is 17 amino acids. The V gene's germline CDR1 is MDHEN and CDR2 SYDVKM. Trimming stripped 5 bases from V and 2 bases from J, with 20 bases between. CDR3 sequence reads: CASSESPQGGDTDTQYF. CDR3 in DNA: TGTGCCAGCAGTGAGTCGCCCCAGGGAGGAGACACAGATACGCAGTATTTT.

This clonotype was detected a few times. The chain joins TRBV28 to TRBJ2-3, with 8 bases matching TRBD1. CDR1 and CDR2 from the germline V gene are MDHEN and SYDVKM. The CDR3 sequence is 14 residues long. J was trimmed by 2 bases and V by 8 bases; bases with no gene match: 6. CDR3 protein: CASRGQGVTDTQYF. Here the CDR3 DNA reads TGTGCCAGCCGAGGACAGGGAGTCACAGATACGCAGTATTTT.

Ten or more counts support this clonotype. This rearrangement joins TRBV20-1 to TRBJ1-2; 8 positions agree with TRBD1. V dropped 5 bases and J dropped 8; count of bases not matched to a gene: 7. Germline CDR1 is DFQATT and CDR2 is SNEGSKA (reference sequence). The CDR3 is 12 amino acids. CDR3 loop: CSAFTGGGGYTF. CDR3 coding DNA: TGCAGTGCTTTCACAGGGGGGGGCGGCTACACCTTC.

This clonotype was counted many times. The V call is TRBV5-5, the J call TRBJ2-5, with D possibly being TRBD1 (6 bases). CDR1 and CDR2 (germline): SGHKS, YYEKEE (reference sequence). The V and J ends lost 4 bases and 1 base respectively, with 11 bases between them. CDR3 length: 14 amino acids. The chain's CDR3 is CASSRRQVQETQYF. The CDR3, as DNA: TGTGCCAGCAGCAGACGACAGGTCCAAGAGACCCAGTACTTC.

This clonotype came up once. This rearrangement joins TRBV12-3 or TRBV12-4 to TRBJ2-1, with D perhaps matching TRBD2 (6 bases). Deletions cut 8 bases from V and 2 bases from J, with 16 bases between. This CDR3 is built from 15 residues. CDR3 sequence (DNA): TGTGCCAGCCCGTCGTGGGGGGAGACCTACAATGAGCAGTTCTTC. Amino acids: CASPSWGETYNEQFF.

This chain links TRBV18 with TRBJ1-6; D unclear. There are 15 residues in the CDR3. V was cut by 1 base and J by 6 bases, with 10 bases left in between. The germline CDR1 and CDR2 sequences are KGHSH and LQKENI. The CDR3 is CASSPRTIGNSPLHF. In DNA, the CDR3 is TGTGCCAGCTCACCACGGACCATCGGTAATTCACCCCTCCACTTT.

This chain connects TRBV6-5 to TRBJ1-5; D gene uncertain. In germline, CDR1 is MNHEY, CDR2 SVGAGI. There are 13 residues in the CDR3. V was shortened by 4 bases and J by 10 bases, with 14 bases between the two germline ends. As DNA, the CDR3 is TGTGCCAGCAGTTGGCCAGTACTGAATCCCCAGCATTTT. It codes for CASSWPVLNPQHF.

This sequence joins TRBV29-1 and TRBJ2-2; 7 bases are shared with TRBD2. The junction had 8 bases not matched to a gene; V was cut back by 6 bases and J by 1 base. CDR1 and CDR2 (germline): SQVTM, ANQGSEA. The CDR3 runs to 15 residues. CDR3 DNA sequence: TGCAGCGTAATCGGGGCGGGAGAGAACACCGGGGAGCTGTTTTTT. Translated, it gives CSVIGAGENTGELFF.

This clonotype was detected ten times or more. The rearrangement links TRBV3-1 to TRBJ1-1; D possibly corresponds to TRBD1 (5 bases). The CDR3 loop spans 15 amino acids. V dropped 1 base and J dropped 1 base, with 10 bases sitting between them. Germline CDR1 is LGHDT and CDR2 is YNNKEL (reference sequence). This chain's CDR3 is CASSQGGGENTEAFF. For the CDR3, the DNA is TGTGCCAGCAGCCAAGGGGGGGGTGAGAACACTGAAGCTTTCTTT.

This clonotype was counted between two and nine times. The CDR3 is CASSWGQDTEAFF. In DNA form, the CDR3 reads TGTGCCAGCAGTTGGGGACAGGACACTGAAGCTTTCTTT. This sequence joins TRBV27 and TRBJ1-1; 8 positions agree with TRBD1. In germline, CDR1 is MNHEY, CDR2 SMNVEV (reference sequence). V lost 4 bases to trimming and J lost 3 bases; unmatched junction nucleotides: 1. This CDR3 spans 13 amino acids.

This clonotype was seen at least ten times. The chain carries TRBV20-1 and TRBJ1-2; possible D gene TRBD1, 5 bases. Germline CDR1 reads DFQATT; CDR2 reads SNEGSKA (reference sequence). The V end lost 1 base, the J end lost 3 bases, and 6 bases lay between the germline ends. The CDR3 consists of 12 residues. This CDR3 is CSARVGDYGYTF. CDR3 nucleotides: TGCAGTGCTAGAGTAGGGGACTATGGCTACACCTTC.

This clonotype was detected ten times or more. The chain employs TRBV20-1 and TRBJ1-2; D possibly corresponds to TRBD1 (6 bases). There are 15 residues in the CDR3. V lost 0 bases and J 4 bases, leaving 15 bases between the germline ends. Germline CDR1 is DFQATT and CDR2 is SNEGSKA (reference sequence). The CDR3 DNA reads as TGCAGTGCTAGAGATCTTCCGGGACACCTCTATGGCTACACCTTC. Protein sequence: CSARDLPGHLYGYTF.

The CDR3 sequence is CASSLVGGRALNTEAFF. CDR3 DNA: TGCGCCAGCAGCCTGGTCGGAGGGAGGGCCTTGAACACTGAAGCTTTCTTT. V gene TRBV5-1 combines with J gene TRBJ1-1; D not resolved. This CDR3 has 17 amino acids. CDR1 and CDR2 (germline): SGHRS, YFSETQ. V lost 4 bases and J 0 bases, leaving 19 bases between the germline ends.

The sample holds many counts of this clonotype. V and J are TRBV3-1 and TRBJ1-1; D might be TRBD1 (6 bases). Per the germline V gene, CDR1 is LGHDT and CDR2 is YNNKEL (reference sequence). Trimming removed 6 bases at V and 4 bases at J, with 15 bases between. CDR3 length: 14 amino acids. As DNA, the CDR3 is TGTGCCAGCAGAGACGGACAGACCCTCACTGAAGCTTTCTTT. Translated: CASRDGQTLTEAFF.

This clonotype was found a few times. The V and J genes are TRBV29-1 and TRBJ2-7; D is unresolved. The CDR3 loop spans 11 amino acids. Germline CDR1 is SQVTM and CDR2 is ANQGSEA. V lost 4 bases and J lost 5, with 9 bases in between. CDR3 loop: CSVVTVDEQYF. CDR3 coding DNA: TGCAGCGTTGTTACAGTCGACGAGCAGTACTTC.

V usage is TRBV27 and J usage is TRBJ2-7; 10 bases align to TRBD2. Germline CDR1 MNHEY, CDR2 SMNVEV (reference sequence). The CDR3 consists of 16 residues. J lost 5 bases, V lost 3 bases, and 10 bases had no gene match. The CDR3 spells CASSFGASGGSNEQYF. Here the CDR3 DNA reads TGTGCCAGCAGTTTTGGGGCTAGCGGGGGTAGTAACGAGCAGTACTTC.

In its sample, this clonotype was seen many times. J is TRBJ2-4 and V is TRBV28, with a possible D match to TRBD1 (6 bases). V gave up 5 bases and J gave up 5 bases, with 13 bases separating them. Germline assignment: CDR1 MDHEN and CDR2 SYDVKM. The CDR3 covers 14 residues. The CDR3 loop reads CASSPQGYQNIQYF. CDR3 nucleotide sequence: TGTGCCAGCAGTCCACAGGGTTACCAAAACATTCAGTACTTC.

The chain employs TRBV12-3 or TRBV12-4 and TRBJ2-1, with a weak D call TRBD2 (6 bases). This CDR3 region has 17 residues. V was shortened by 6 bases and J by 6 bases, with 24 bases between the two germline ends. The CDR3 here is CASRGRAIGSGGNEQFF. The CDR3 bases are TGTGCCAGCAGGGGCCGTGCGATCGGATCCGGGGGCAATGAGCAGTTCTTC.

This clonotype was counted many times. The chain is built from TRBV10-3 and TRBJ2-5; D is perhaps TRBD2 (5 bases). Germline-derived CDR1 and CDR2 are ENHRY and SYGVKD. V lost 7 bases, J lost 0 bases, and 6 bases lay in between. CDR3 size: 12 residues. The CDR3 region has the DNA TGTGCCATCAAGAGGGACCAAGAGACCCAGTACTTC. Translated: CAIKRDQETQYF.

Many counts were recorded for this clonotype. The chain links TRBV6-9 to TRBJ2-5; maybe TRBD1 (7 bases). Per germline, CDR1 MNHGY and CDR2 SVAAGI. V lost 3 bases and J lost 1, with 12 bases in between. The CDR3 runs to 15 residues. The CDR3 bases are TGTGCCAGCAGTTACCGCGGGACAGCCCAAGAGACCCAGTACTTC. This encodes CASSYRGTAQETQYF.

The chain combines TRBV18 with TRBJ2-7; 9 bases align to TRBD2. CDR1 and CDR2 (germline): KGHSH, LQKENI. The junction had 3 bases not matched to a gene; V was cut back by 0 bases and J by 6 bases. This CDR3 contains 14 residues. The CDR3 nucleotides read TGTGCCAGCTCACCACCGGGACTAGCCTGCGAGCAGTACTTC. This encodes CASSPPGLACEQYF. Drawing the rest from reference TRBV18 and TRBJ2-7, the complete variable domain is NAGVMQNPRHLVRRRGQEARLRCSPMKGHSHVYWYRQLPEEGLKFMVYLQKENIIDESGMPKERFSAEFPKEGPSILRIQQVVRGDSAAYFCASSPPGLACEQYFGPGTRLTVT.